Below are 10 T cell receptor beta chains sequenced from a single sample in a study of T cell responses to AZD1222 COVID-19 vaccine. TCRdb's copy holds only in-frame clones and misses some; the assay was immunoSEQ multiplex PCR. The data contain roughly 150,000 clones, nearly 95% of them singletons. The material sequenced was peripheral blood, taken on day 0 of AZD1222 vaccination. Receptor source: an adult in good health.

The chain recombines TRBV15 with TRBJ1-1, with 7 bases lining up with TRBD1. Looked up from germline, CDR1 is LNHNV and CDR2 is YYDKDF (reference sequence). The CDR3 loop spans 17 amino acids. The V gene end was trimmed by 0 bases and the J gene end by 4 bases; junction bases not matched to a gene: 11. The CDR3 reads CATSRDRTGDGGTEAFF. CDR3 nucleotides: TGTGCCACCAGCAGAGATCGAACAGGGGACGGGGGCACTGAAGCTTTCTTT.

Written as DNA, the CDR3 is TGCGCCAGCAGCCAAGATCCCCGACAGGGAGGCACTGAAGCTTTCTTT. Translating it yields CASSQDPRQGGTEAFF. The chain is built from TRBV4-3 and TRBJ1-1; 7 bases line up with TRBD1. There are 16 residues in the CDR3. Germline CDR1 is LGHNA and CDR2 is YSLEER. The trim removed 0 bases at V and 4 bases at J, leaving 8 bases unmatched.

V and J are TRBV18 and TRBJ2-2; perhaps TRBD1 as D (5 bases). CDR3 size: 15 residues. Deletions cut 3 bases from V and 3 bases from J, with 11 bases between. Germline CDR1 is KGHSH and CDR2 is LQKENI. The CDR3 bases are TGTGCCAGCTCACCCCAGGGTGGGCACACCGGGGAGCTGTTTTTT. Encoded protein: CASSPQGGHTGELFF.

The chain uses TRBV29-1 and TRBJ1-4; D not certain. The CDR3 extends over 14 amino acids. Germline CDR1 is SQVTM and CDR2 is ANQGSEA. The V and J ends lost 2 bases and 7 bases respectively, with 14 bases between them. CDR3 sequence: CSVEIPSLGEKLFF. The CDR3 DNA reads TGCAGCGTTGAAATCCCCTCCTTGGGTGAAAAACTGTTTTTT. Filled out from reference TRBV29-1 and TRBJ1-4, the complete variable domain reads SAVISQKPSRDICQRGTSLTIQCQVDSQVTMMFWYRQQPGQSLTLIATANQGSEATYESGFVIDKFPISRPNLTFSTLTVSNMSPEDSSIYLCSVEIPSLGEKLFFGSGTQLSVL.

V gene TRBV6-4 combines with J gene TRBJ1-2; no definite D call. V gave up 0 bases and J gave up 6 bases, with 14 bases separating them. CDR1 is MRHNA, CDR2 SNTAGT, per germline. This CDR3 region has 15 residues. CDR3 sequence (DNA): TGTGCCAGCAGTGACTCCTGGGGTGGGATTAATGGCTACACCTTC. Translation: CASSDSWGGINGYTF.

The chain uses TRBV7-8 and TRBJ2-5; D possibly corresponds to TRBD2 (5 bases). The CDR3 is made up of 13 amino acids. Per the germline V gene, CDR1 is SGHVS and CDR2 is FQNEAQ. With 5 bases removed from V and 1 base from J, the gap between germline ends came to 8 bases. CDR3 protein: CASSLSVQETQYF. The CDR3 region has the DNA TGTGCCAGCAGCCTTAGCGTCCAAGAGACCCAGTACTTC. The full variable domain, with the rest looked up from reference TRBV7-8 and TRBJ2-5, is GAGVSQSPRYKVAKRGQDVALRCDPISGHVSLFWYQQALGQGPEFLTYFQNEAQLDKSGLPSDRFFAERPEGSVSTLKIQRTQQEDSAVYLCASSLSVQETQYFGPGTRLLVL.

CDR3 sequence reads: CASSFPRGTANTEAFF. In nucleotides, the CDR3 is TGTGCCAGCAGCTTTCCAAGGGGGACGGCGAACACTGAAGCTTTCTTT. The rearrangement links TRBV7-9 to TRBJ1-1, with a tentative D call TRBD1 (6 bases). The CDR3 is 16 residues long. Germline V gives CDR1 SEHNR, CDR2 FQNEAQ (reference sequence). V gave up 3 bases and J gave up 1 base, with 15 bases separating them.

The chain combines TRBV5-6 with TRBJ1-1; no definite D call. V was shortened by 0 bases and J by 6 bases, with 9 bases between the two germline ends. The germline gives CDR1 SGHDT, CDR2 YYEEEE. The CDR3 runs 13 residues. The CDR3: CASSLATAAEAFF. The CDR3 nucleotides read TGTGCCAGCAGCTTGGCCACGGCGGCTGAAGCTTTCTTT.

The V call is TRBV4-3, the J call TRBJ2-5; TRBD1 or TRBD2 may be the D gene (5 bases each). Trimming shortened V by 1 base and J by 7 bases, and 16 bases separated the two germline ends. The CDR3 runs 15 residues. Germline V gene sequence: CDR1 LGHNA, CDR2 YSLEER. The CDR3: CASSQGGEPRGTQYF. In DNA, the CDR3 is TGCGCCAGCAGCCAAGGAGGGGAGCCTCGAGGGACCCAGTACTTC.

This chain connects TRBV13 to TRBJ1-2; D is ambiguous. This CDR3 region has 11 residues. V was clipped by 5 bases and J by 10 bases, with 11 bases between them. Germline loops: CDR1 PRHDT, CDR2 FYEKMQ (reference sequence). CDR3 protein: CASSIDPDYTF. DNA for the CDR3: TGTGCCAGCAGCATCGACCCTGACTACACCTTC. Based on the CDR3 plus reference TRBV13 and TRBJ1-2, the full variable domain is AAGVIQSPRHLIKEKRETATLKCYPIPRHDTVYWYQQGPGQDPQFLISFYEKMQSDKGSIPDRFSAQQFSDYHSELNMSSLELGDSALYFCASSIDPDYTFGSGTRLTVV.